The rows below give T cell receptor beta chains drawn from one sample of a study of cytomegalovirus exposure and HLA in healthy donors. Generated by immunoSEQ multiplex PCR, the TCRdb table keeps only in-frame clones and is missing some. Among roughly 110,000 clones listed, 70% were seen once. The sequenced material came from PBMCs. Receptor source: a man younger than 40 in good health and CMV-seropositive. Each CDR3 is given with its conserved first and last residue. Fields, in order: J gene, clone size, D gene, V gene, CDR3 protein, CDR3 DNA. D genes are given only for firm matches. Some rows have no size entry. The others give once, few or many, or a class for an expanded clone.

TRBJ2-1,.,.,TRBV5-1,CASTGEGQLNEQFF,TGCGCCAGCACGGGAGAGGGGCAGCTAAATGAGCAGTTCTTC
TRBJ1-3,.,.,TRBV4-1,CASSQDSGETGNTIYF,TGCGCCAGCAGCCAAGATTCGGGGGAAACGGGAAACACCATATATTTT
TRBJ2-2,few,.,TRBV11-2,CASTLTGELFF,TGTGCCAGCACCCTCACCGGGGAGCTGTTTTTT
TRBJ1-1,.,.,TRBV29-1,CSVEVGDTEAFF,TGCAGCGTTGAAGTAGGGGACACTGAAGCTTTCTTT
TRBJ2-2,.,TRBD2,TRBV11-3,CASSLGGGASDTGELFF,TGTGCCAGCAGCTTAGGCGGGGGGGCCAGCGACACCGGGGAGCTGTTTTTT
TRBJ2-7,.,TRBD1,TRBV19,CASGGPGTGTYEQYF,TGTGCCAGTGGGGGACCCGGGACAGGGACCTACGAGCAGTACTTC
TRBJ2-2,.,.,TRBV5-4,CASSLDLASNTGELFF,TGTGCCAGCAGCTTGGACCTAGCGAGTAACACCGGGGAGCTGTTTTTT
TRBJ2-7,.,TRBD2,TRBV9,CASSDGGGTSGLAYEQYF,TGTGCCAGCAGCGACGGAGGGGGGACTAGCGGCCTTGCCTACGAGCAGTACTTC
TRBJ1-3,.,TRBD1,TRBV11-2,CASSLWTGNSAIYF,TGTGCCAGCAGCTTATGGACAGGGAATTCAGCCATATATTTT
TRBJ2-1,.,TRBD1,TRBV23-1,CASRPRDGTGGNEQFF,TGCGCCAGCCGCCCCCGGGACGGGACAGGGGGCAATGAGCAGTTCTTC
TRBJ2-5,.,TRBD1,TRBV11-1,CASSYWGTGKEKETQYF,TGTGCCAGCAGCTACTGGGGGACAGGGAAGGAAAAAGAGACCCAGTACTTC
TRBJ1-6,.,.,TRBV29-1,CSAWDTSSYNSPLHF,TGCAGCGCTTGGGACACTAGCTCCTATAATTCACCCCTCCACTTT
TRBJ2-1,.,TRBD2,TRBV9,CASSPSPGTSGGESNEQFF,TGTGCCAGCAGCCCAAGTCCCGGGACTAGCGGGGGGGAATCCAATGAGCAGTTCTTC
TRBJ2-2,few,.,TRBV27,CASSFIHGTGELFF,TGTGCCAGCAGTTTTATCCACGGCACCGGGGAGCTGTTTTTT
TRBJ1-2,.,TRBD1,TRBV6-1,CASSERWDRGGYTF,TGTGCCAGCAGTGAAAGGTGGGACAGGGGAGGCTACACCTTC
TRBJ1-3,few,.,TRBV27,CASSFGQSGNTIYF,TGTGCCAGCAGTTTTGGGCAGAGTGGGAACACCATATATTTT
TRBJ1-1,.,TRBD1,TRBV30,CAWSEQGRGMNTEAFF,TGTGCCTGGAGTGAACAGGGGAGAGGGATGAACACTGAAGCTTTCTTT
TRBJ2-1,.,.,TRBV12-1,CASSLSGGTMSDNEQFF,TGTGCCAGCAGCCTCAGCGGGGGGACTATGTCCGACAATGAGCAGTTCTTC
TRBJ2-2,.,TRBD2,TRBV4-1,CASSRLAGGFSGELFF,TGCGCCAGCAGCCGACTAGCGGGGGGTTTCAGCGGGGAGCTGTTTTTT
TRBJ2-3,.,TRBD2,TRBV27,CASSTPSGGPVDTQYF,TGTGCCAGCAGCACCCCTAGCGGGGGGCCGGTGGATACGCAGTATTTT
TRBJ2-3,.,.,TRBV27,CASTRGGLSTDTQYF,TGTGCCAGCACCCGAGGCGGTCTCAGCACAGATACGCAGTATTTT